A single sample is the source of the 25 T cell receptor beta chains below, sequenced in a study of cytomegalovirus exposure and HLA in healthy donors. Amplification used 60 Vbeta primers and 13 Jbeta primers. Libraries were prepared by immunoSEQ multiplex PCR; TCRdb keeps only in-frame clonotypes and omits some of them. The data hold around 150,000 clones, with about 80% observed a single time. The specimen was PBMCs. The receptors here all came from a man aged 25 to 45 in good health and CMV-seronegative.

The V call is TRBV5-4, the J call TRBJ2-1; D might be TRBD2 (6 bases). Germline V gene lookup returns CDR1 SGHNT and CDR2 YYREEE (reference sequence). The V gene lost 2 bases and the J gene lost 1 base, with 10 bases spanning the gap. This CDR3 comprises 15 residues. The CDR3 nucleotides read TGTGCCAGCAGCTTTGGGGGAGGATCCTACAATGAGCAGTTCTTC. This encodes CASSFGGGSYNEQFF. The full variable domain, with the rest looked up from reference TRBV5-4 and TRBJ2-1, is ETGVTQSPTHLIKTRGQQVTLRCSSQSGHNTVSWYQQALGQGPQFIFQYYREEENGRGNFPPRFSGLQFPNYSSELNVNALELDDSALYLCASSFGGGSYNEQFFGPGTRLTVL.

The chain carries TRBV9 and TRBJ2-7, with D unclear. The CDR3 sequence is 13 residues long. V was trimmed by 2 bases and J by 0 bases, leaving 6 bases between them. Germline V gives CDR1 SGDLS, CDR2 YYNGEE. The CDR3 is CASSVDISYEQYF. In DNA, the CDR3 is TGTGCCAGCAGCGTTGACATCTCCTACGAGCAGTACTTC. The full variable domain, in which reference TRBV9 and TRBJ2-7 provide the parts outside the CDR3, is DSGVTQTPKHLITATGQRVTLRCSPRSGDLSVYWYQQSLDQGLQFLIQYYNGEERAKGNILERFSAQQFPDLHSELNLSSLELGDSALYFCASSVDISYEQYFGPGTRLTVT.

This rearrangement joins TRBV7-9 to TRBJ1-2; TRBD1 is a possible D gene (6 bases). The germline V gene has CDR1 SEHNR and CDR2 FQNEAQ (reference sequence). This CDR3 has 13 amino acids. V was clipped by 3 bases and J by 6 bases, with 11 bases between them. The CDR3 loop is CASSLNRVDGYTF. Here the CDR3 DNA reads TGTGCCAGCAGCTTGAACAGGGTGGATGGCTACACCTTC.

The V call is TRBV11-2, the J call TRBJ2-5, with TRBD1 as a possible D gene (8 bases). Germline CDR1 is SGHAT and CDR2 is FQNNGV. This CDR3 has 16 residues. The V end was cut by 4 bases, the J end by 2 bases, with 17 bases between. CDR3 in amino acids: CASSSRTGRVQETQYF. The CDR3 bases are TGTGCCAGCAGCTCCCGGACAGGGAGGGTGCAAGAGACCCAGTACTTC.

There are a few counts of this clone. The gene calls are TRBV28 and TRBJ1-2, with D perhaps TRBD1 (5 bases). Germline-derived CDR1 and CDR2 are MDHEN and SYDVKM. This CDR3 has 17 residues. Trimming shortened V by 5 bases and J by 5 bases, and 24 bases separated the two germline ends. CDR3 DNA: TGTGCCAGCAGTGGGGCTGGACGACTGGCCCGGGGGTATGGCTACACCTTC. Protein product: CASSGAGRLARGYGYTF.

V gene TRBV18 combines with J gene TRBJ2-1; 10 bases are shared with TRBD2. CDR3 length equals 16 residues. Germline-derived CDR1 and CDR2 are KGHSH and LQKENI. V trimming: 4 bases; J trimming: 8 bases; junction bases outside the gene matches: 11. Here the CDR3 DNA reads TGTGCCAGCTCACTCAAAGCGGGAGGGCTGGGGGATGAGCAGTTCTTC. Translating it yields CASSLKAGGLGDEQFF.

This clone was recorded a few times. The rearrangement uses TRBV10-3 and TRBJ2-7, with D uncertain. Germline loops: CDR1 ENHRY, CDR2 SYGVKD. The V and J ends lost 2 bases and 2 bases respectively, with 7 bases between them. The CDR3 has 13 residues. CDR3 DNA sequence: TGTGCCATCAGTGAGCCTTCCGCCTACGAGCAGTACTTC. Translated, it gives CAISEPSAYEQYF.

The chain links TRBV4-3 to TRBJ1-1, with TRBD1 matching 10 bases. V lost 4 bases and J lost 0; bases outside the gene matches: 5. Germline CDR1 LGHNA, CDR2 YSLEER. The CDR3 has 16 amino acids. The CDR3 coding sequence is TGCGCCAGCAGCCCGCGGGACAGGGGTATGAACACTGAAGCTTTCTTT. Protein: CASSPRDRGMNTEAFF.

This clone was counted only a few times. The chain is built from TRBV5-4 and TRBJ2-5, with TRBD2 matching 7 bases. V was clipped by 2 bases and J by 3 bases; unmatched bases: 1. CDR1 is SGHNT and CDR2 is YYREEE in the germline V gene (reference sequence). The CDR3 has 13 amino acids. In DNA, the CDR3 is TGTGCCAGCAGCTTCACTAGCGAAGAGACCCAGTACTTC. This translates into CASSFTSEETQYF.

V and J are TRBV28 and TRBJ2-1; 12 nucleotides agree with TRBD2. CDR1 MDHEN and CDR2 SYDVKM come from the germline V gene. Trimming cost V 5 bases and J 5 bases; bases outside gene matches: 1. The CDR3 covers 14 residues. CDR3 sequence: CASSRLAGDNEQFF. CDR3 DNA sequence: TGTGCCAGCAGTCGACTAGCGGGAGACAATGAGCAGTTCTTC.

The chain links TRBV5-1 to TRBJ2-5; the match to TRBD1 covers 12 bases. V lost 3 bases to trimming and J lost 2 bases; unmatched junction nucleotides: 5. Per the germline V gene, CDR1 is SGHRS and CDR2 is YFSETQ. The CDR3 loop spans 16 amino acids. CDR3 in DNA: TGCGCCAGCAGCTATGGGACAGGGGGCCCTCAAGAGACCCAGTACTTC. Amino acid sequence: CASSYGTGGPQETQYF.

The V and J genes are TRBV10-3 and TRBJ2-4; the match to TRBD1 covers 11 bases. This CDR3 has 15 amino acids. The junction had 3 bases not matched to a gene; V was cut back by 2 bases and J by 6 bases. Germline CDR1 reads ENHRY; CDR2 reads SYGVKD. CDR3 nucleotide sequence: TGTGCCATCAGTGAGCCGGGACAGGGGGTAAACATTCAGTACTTC. It specifies CAISEPGQGVNIQYF.

This chain joins TRBV2 and TRBJ2-3; 7 positions match TRBD1. Germline CDR1 SNHLY, CDR2 FYNNEI. V shed 6 bases, J shed 2 bases, and the junction held 5 bases outside the gene matches. The CDR3 loop spans 14 amino acids. CDR3 bases: TGTGCCAGCAGGGGGGACAGAGACACAGATACGCAGTATTTT. Translated: CASRGDRDTDTQYF.

This chain links TRBV10-3 with TRBJ1-5; 10 positions match TRBD1. Germline CDR1 and CDR2: ENHRY and SYGVKD. CDR3 length: 14 residues. J gave up 3 bases and V 10 bases, and 6 bases lay outside the gene matches. CDR3: CATSGTGDNQPQHF. CDR3 DNA sequence: TGTGCCACCTCGGGGACAGGGGACAATCAGCCCCAGCATTTT.

J is TRBJ2-6 and V is TRBV7-2, with a tentative D call TRBD2 (5 bases). With 5 bases removed from V and 1 base from J, the gap between germline ends came to 12 bases. The CDR3 length is 16 residues. Looked up from germline, CDR1 is SGHTA and CDR2 is FQGNSA. CDR3 amino acids: CASSQDWFSGANVLTF. DNA for the CDR3: TGTGCCAGCAGCCAGGACTGGTTTTCTGGGGCCAACGTCCTGACTTTC.

The rearrangement uses TRBV6-1 and TRBJ2-2; 7 nucleotides align to TRBD1. There are 15 residues in the CDR3. Trimming removed 8 bases from V and 0 bases from J; junction bases left unmatched: 6. Germline CDR1 MNHNS, CDR2 SASEGT. For the CDR3, the DNA is TGTGCCAGCTACTCCGGGACAGCGAACACCGGGGAGCTGTTTTTT. Translated, it gives CASYSGTANTGELFF.

This clone turned up a few times. The J gene is TRBJ2-7, the V gene TRBV7-2, with 13 bases matching TRBD2. V lost 5 bases, J lost 3 bases, and 1 base stayed unmatched. CDR1 SGHTA and CDR2 FQGNSA come from the germline V gene. The CDR3 has 14 amino acids. DNA of the CDR3: TGTGCCAGCAGCCGGACTAGCGGGAGCTACGAGCAGTACTTC. Its translation is CASSRTSGSYEQYF.

The V and J genes are TRBV4-1 and TRBJ2-5, with TRBD2 as a possible D gene (5 bases). There are 16 residues in the CDR3. V was clipped by 0 bases and J by 5 bases, with 16 bases between them. Germline V gene sequence: CDR1 MGHRA, CDR2 YSYEKL. This CDR3 is CASSQDRSSSGETQYF. CDR3 DNA: TGCGCCAGCAGCCAAGACAGATCCAGTTCGGGGGAGACCCAGTACTTC.

This rearrangement joins TRBV19 to TRBJ1-2; the D gene is possibly TRBD1 (5 bases). Trimming left V 6 bases short and J 2 bases short, with 19 bases between. The CDR3 totals 16 residues. Germline V lookup: CDR1 LNHDA, CDR2 SQIVND (reference sequence). CDR3 region: CASRPTQGMRNYGYTF. CDR3 DNA sequence: TGTGCCAGTAGGCCTACTCAGGGAATGCGGAACTATGGCTACACCTTC.

There are a few counts of this clone. The CDR3 region has the DNA TGTGCCTGGAGTGAGCTAGCGTTCACAGATACGCAGTATTTT. It codes for CAWSELAFTDTQYF. The chain recombines TRBV30 with TRBJ2-3; tentatively, D is TRBD2 (6 bases). Germline lookup yields CDR1 GTSNPN and CDR2 SVGIG (reference sequence). V dropped 1 base and J dropped 2 bases, with 10 bases sitting between them. There are 14 residues in the CDR3.

CDR3 DNA: TGTGCCAGCTCCCCCGCGGGGGATCAGCCCCAGCATTTT. Protein product: CASSPAGDQPQHF. The J gene is TRBJ1-5, the V gene TRBV18; a possible D gene is TRBD1 (5 bases). V lost 6 bases and J lost 5, with 11 bases in between. This CDR3 region has 13 residues. The V gene's germline CDR1 is KGHSH and CDR2 LQKENI.

This sequence joins TRBV2 and TRBJ2-3; 9 nucleotides align to TRBD1. This CDR3 spans 16 amino acids. V gave up 2 bases and J gave up 1 base; unmatched junction bases: 4. Germline V gene data show CDR1 as SNHLY and CDR2 as FYNNEI. CDR3 residues: CASSEFGTGRTDTQYF. In DNA form, the CDR3 reads TGTGCCAGCAGTGAATTTGGGACAGGGCGCACAGATACGCAGTATTTT.

The V gene is TRBV9, the J gene TRBJ2-5; TRBD1 is a possible D gene (5 bases). The germline gives CDR1 SGDLS, CDR2 YYNGEE. The CDR3 totals 15 residues. The V and J ends lost 4 bases and 3 bases respectively, with 16 bases between them. CDR3 coding DNA: TGTGCCAGCAGCCCCCCCTGGGCAGGGAAAGAGACCCAGTACTTC. Amino acids: CASSPPWAGKETQYF.

The chain recombines TRBV7-9 with TRBJ2-7; 14 bases map to TRBD2. The CDR3 consists of 16 residues. After removal of 5 bases from V and 3 bases from J, the junction contained 6 bases not matched to a gene. Germline V gene data show CDR1 as SEHNR and CDR2 as FQNEAQ (reference sequence). The CDR3, as DNA: TGTGCCAGCAGCAGCAGACTAGCGGGAGGGTTCTACGAGCAGTACTTC. Translation: CASSSRLAGGFYEQYF.

This chain links TRBV14 with TRBJ2-7; D not certain. Per germline, CDR1 SGHDN and CDR2 FVKESK. Trimming took off 4 bases at V and 5 bases at J, with 12 bases between the two ends. This CDR3 spans 13 amino acids. The CDR3 sequence: CASSPRCVNEQYF. CDR3 DNA sequence: TGTGCCAGCAGCCCGCGGTGTGTGAACGAGCAGTACTTC. The full variable domain, its missing parts supplied by reference TRBV14 and TRBJ2-7, is EAGVTQFPSHSVIEKGQTVTLRCDPISGHDNLYWYRRVMGKEIKFLLHFVKESKQDESGMPNNRFLAERTGGTYSTLKVQPAELEDSGVYFCASSPRCVNEQYFGPGTRLTVT.